This T cell receptor (beta chain) derives from a study of regulatory T cells in long-lasting Graves disease. The sample's time point: persistent/refractory GD, antithyroid drugs over 5 years with positive TRAb. From PBMCs, RNA was extracted and then used to make the TCR library. Assembly of TCR beta libraries relied on iRepertoire HTBI primers together with Arm-PCR of CDR3 regions. TCRdb redid the calling of the multiplex PCR reads with MiXCR, one entry per CDR3 protein. The data show roughly 400,000 distinct CDR3 sequences, with about 20% seen just once and 20% to 25% held by the top ten. The TCR comes from a female donor with Graves disease. The specimen comprised peripheral blood mononuclear cells (PBMCs), sampled when the disease was refractory, from a patient treated with antithyroid drugs.

As DNA, the CDR3 is TGTGCCAGCTCAGGGAGAGAAGGATCGGGGATCTACGAGCAGTACTTC. This codes for CASSGREGSGIYEQYF. V gene TRBV18 combines with J gene TRBJ2-7; D might be TRBD2 (5 bases). The V end lost 5 bases, the J end lost 3 bases, and 20 bases lay between the germline ends. This CDR3 region has 16 residues. Germline V gene data show CDR1 as KGHSH and CDR2 as LQKENI.